Listed below are T cell receptor beta chains from one sample, sequenced in a study of spatial heterogeneity in lung cancer. TCRdb fed the 5' RACE reads into MiXCR, producing one record per CDR3 protein. The sample holds 2,500 or so distinct CDR3 sequences, approximately 1.5% seen once. The sequences come from lung tumor tissue, collected at surgery. Receptors were obtained from a male donor with early-stage non-small cell lung cancer. CDR3s leave out the opening cysteine and the closing phenylalanine or tryptophan. Fields, in order: D gene, V gene, CDR3 protein. D genes are given only for firm matches.

D gene: TRBD1
V gene: TRBV5-1
CDR3 protein: ASSGGQGSTDTQY

D gene: -
V gene: TRBV6-2/TRBV6-3
CDR3 protein: ASSAPGSFSYEQY

D gene: -
V gene: TRBV9
CDR3 protein: ASSVQPSGVLQETQY

D gene: -
V gene: TRBV20-1
CDR3 protein: SARDFTRFTTGELF

D gene: -
V gene: TRBV20-1
CDR3 protein: SATRDPFDEQF

D gene: -
V gene: TRBV1
CDR3 protein: TSSQDRWGSHTGELF

D gene: -
V gene: TRBV3-1
CDR3 protein: ASSRGRGGSTEAF

D gene: TRBD2
V gene: TRBV7-8
CDR3 protein: ASSGLAVQETQY

D gene: -
V gene: TRBV2
CDR3 protein: ASSRGSYEQY

D gene: -
V gene: TRBV7-3
CDR3 protein: ASSPIPGSNTGELF

D gene: TRBD1
V gene: TRBV12-3/TRBV12-4
CDR3 protein: ASSRGQVYNEQF

D gene: -
V gene: TRBV6-1
CDR3 protein: ASSEFAGANTDTQY

D gene: -
V gene: TRBV6-6
CDR3 protein: ASSRPIYGKDKKY

D gene: TRBD2
V gene: TRBV6-2/TRBV6-3
CDR3 protein: ASSWGRGSGGETQY

D gene: -
V gene: TRBV6-2/TRBV6-3
CDR3 protein: ASSHFGGENTEAF

D gene: -
V gene: TRBV5-1
CDR3 protein: ASSLGRADSPLH

D gene: TRBD1
V gene: TRBV6-2/TRBV6-3
CDR3 protein: ASSYPRGRWEETQY

D gene: -
V gene: TRBV7-2
CDR3 protein: ASSLLSQETQY

D gene: -
V gene: TRBV7-2
CDR3 protein: ASSYGLSTDTQY

D gene: TRBD1
V gene: TRBV4-3
CDR3 protein: ASSQHGQEEETQY

D gene: -
V gene: TRBV27
CDR3 protein: ASSLAQGPYEQY

D gene: -
V gene: TRBV21-1
CDR3 protein: ASSPRTGYVAEAF

D gene: -
V gene: TRBV13
CDR3 protein: ASSLTGICQPQH

D gene: -
V gene: TRBV2
CDR3 protein: ASSDLKGSNTGELF

D gene: TRBD1
V gene: TRBV12-3/TRBV12-4
CDR3 protein: ASNPGQGISGANVLT

D gene: -
V gene: TRBV4-1
CDR3 protein: ASSQVAPGPQETQY

D gene: -
V gene: TRBV28
CDR3 protein: ASSGDTNSPLH

D gene: -
V gene: TRBV27
CDR3 protein: ASSPWTGSYSNQPQH

D gene: TRBD2
V gene: TRBV2
CDR3 protein: ASAGGSSSYNEQF